This entry features one TCR beta chain sequence. What it recognizes is unknown. This record comes from a study of blood T cells in healthy people across ages. Study in general: About one barcoded beta molecule per two T cells came from capture by template switching. Study results and caveats: Long-lived donors carried more naive CD4+ cells and greater diversity than aged donors. Estimates of diversity drawn from one million T cells were considered underestimates.

The second PCR ran about 6 to 11 cycles with a sample-barcoded 5' primer and J-beta primers. One entry per CDR3 protein results from TCRdb running MiXCR on the 5' RACE reads. In the table there are some 940,000 distinct CDR3 sequences, under 35% of which are singletons. The CDR3 runs 12 residues. Trimming shortened V by 3 bases and J by 5 bases, and 7 bases separated the two germline ends. Germline assignment: CDR1 SGHTA and CDR2 FQGNSA. This same sample was also taken into another study, of T cells of mothers and their children. That work states: For unrelated pairs as for related ones, thymic selection shapes TCR recombination output similarly.

The sample comprised blood. The chain links TRBV7-2 to TRBJ1-1; D is uncertain. The source is a woman aged 40 to 50 in good health. The CDR3 spells CASSFERTEAFF. The CDR3 bases are TGTGCCAGCAGCTTTGAGCGAACTGAAGCTTTCTTT.